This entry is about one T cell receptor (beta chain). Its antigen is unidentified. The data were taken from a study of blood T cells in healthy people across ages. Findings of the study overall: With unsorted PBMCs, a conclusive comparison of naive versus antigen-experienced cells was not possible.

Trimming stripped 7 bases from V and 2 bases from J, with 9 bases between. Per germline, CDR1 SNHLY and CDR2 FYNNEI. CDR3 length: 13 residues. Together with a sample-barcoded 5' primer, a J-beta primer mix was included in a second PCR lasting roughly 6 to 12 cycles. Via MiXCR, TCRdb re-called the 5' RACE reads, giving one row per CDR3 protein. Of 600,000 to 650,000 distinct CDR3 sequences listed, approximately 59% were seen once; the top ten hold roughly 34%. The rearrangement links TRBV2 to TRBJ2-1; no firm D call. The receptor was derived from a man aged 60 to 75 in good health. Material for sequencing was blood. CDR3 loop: CASMQETYNEQFF. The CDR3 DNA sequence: TGTGCCAGCATGCAAGAGACCTACAATGAGCAGTTCTTC.